The T cell receptor beta chain described here comes from a study of blood T cells in healthy people across ages. Ten or more counts support this clonotype. Germline CDR1 ENHRY, CDR2 SYGVKD. The CDR3 is 15 residues long. The ends lost 2 bases at V and 1 base at J; junction bases unmatched: 4. A second PCR of 7 to 11 cycles used a sample-barcoded 5' primer and a J-beta primer mix. The template-switch adaptor was a 5' adaptor with 12 random nucleotides. It tagged each cDNA molecule. TCRdb reanalysed the 5' RACE reads using MiXCR and keeps one entry per CDR3 protein. The profile shows about 970,000 distinct CDR3 sequences, roughly 47% of them singletons.

This TCR was recovered from a woman aged 55-70 years in good health. The sequenced material came from blood. The chain couples TRBV10-3 to TRBJ2-7; 8 nucleotides match TRBD2. CDR3 bases: TGTGCCATCAGTGAGACAGCGGGAGAGTCCTACGAGCAGTACTTC. This codes for CAISETAGESYEQYF.